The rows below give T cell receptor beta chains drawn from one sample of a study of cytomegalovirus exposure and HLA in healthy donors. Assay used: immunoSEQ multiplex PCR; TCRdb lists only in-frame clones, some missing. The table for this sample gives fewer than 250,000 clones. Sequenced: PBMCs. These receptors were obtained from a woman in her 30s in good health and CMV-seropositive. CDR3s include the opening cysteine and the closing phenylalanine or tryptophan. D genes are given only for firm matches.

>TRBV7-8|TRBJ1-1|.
CASSPTGFGAEAFF
TGTGCCAGCAGCCCTACAGGGTTCGGGGCTGAAGCTTTCTTT
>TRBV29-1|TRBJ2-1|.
CSGDQYNEQFF
TGCAGCGGTGACCAATACAATGAGCAGTTCTTC
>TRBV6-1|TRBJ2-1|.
CASSVSGNEQFF
TGTGCCAGCAGTGTTTCAGGGAATGAGCAGTTCTTC
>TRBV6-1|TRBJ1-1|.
CASSVVRGATEAFF
TGTGCCAGCAGTGTAGTCAGGGGAGCCACTGAAGCTTTCTTT
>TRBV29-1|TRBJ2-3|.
CSVEGSGWGHDTQYF
TGCAGCGTTGAAGGTAGCGGCTGGGGCCATGATACGCAGTATTTT
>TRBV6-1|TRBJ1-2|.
CASTRGGSNYGYTF
TGTGCCAGCACCCGAGGAGGGAGCAACTATGGCTACACCTTC
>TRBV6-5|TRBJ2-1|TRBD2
CASSLASGGYEQFF
TGTGCCAGCAGTTTGGCTAGCGGGGGCTATGAGCAGTTCTTC
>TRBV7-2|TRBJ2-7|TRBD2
CASSSPASGTYAYEQYF
TGTGCCAGCAGCTCCCCAGCTAGCGGGACCTACGCCTACGAGCAGTACTTC
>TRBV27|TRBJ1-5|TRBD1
CASSLGQGGNQPQHF
TGTGCCAGCAGTCTCGGACAGGGTGGGAATCAGCCCCAGCATTTT
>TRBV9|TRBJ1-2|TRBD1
CASSSPGQGSYYGYTF
TGTGCCAGCAGCTCTCCCGGACAGGGGAGTTACTATGGCTACACCTTC
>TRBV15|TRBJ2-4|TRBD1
CATNSRPGQGVVNIQYF
TGTGCCACCAACTCCCGACCGGGACAGGGTGTGGTAAACATTCAGTACTTC
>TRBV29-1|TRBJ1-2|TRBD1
CSVGTGLTF
TGCAGCGTGGGGACAGGTTTAACCTTC
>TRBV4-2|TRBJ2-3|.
CASSPLATSTDTQYF
TGTGCCAGCAGTCCGTTAGCCACGAGCACAGATACGCAGTATTTT
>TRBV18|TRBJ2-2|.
CASSPDQGYTGELFF
TGTGCCAGCTCACCAGACCAGGGGTACACCGGGGAGCTGTTTTTT
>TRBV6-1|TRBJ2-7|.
CAITRQASYEQYF
TGTGCCATCACCCGACAGGCCTCCTACGAGCAGTACTTC
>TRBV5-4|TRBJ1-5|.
CASSLGGHSNQPQHF
TGTGCCAGCAGCTTGGGAGGGCATAGCAATCAGCCCCAGCATTTT
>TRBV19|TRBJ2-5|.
CASSPRPGAQYF
TGTGCCAGTAGTCCGCGACCAGGGGCCCAGTACTTC
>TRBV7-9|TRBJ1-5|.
CASSSSVLGGNQPQHF
TGTGCCAGCAGCTCATCGGTTCTAGGTGGCAATCAGCCCCAGCATTTT
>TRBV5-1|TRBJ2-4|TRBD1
CASSLAYWTGENIQYF
TGCGCCAGCAGCTTGGCCTATTGGACAGGGGAAAACATTCAGTACTTC
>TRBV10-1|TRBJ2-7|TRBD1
CASSEPGTGNEQYF
TGCGCCAGCAGCGAACCCGGGACAGGGAACGAGCAGTACTTC
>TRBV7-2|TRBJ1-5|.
CASSKQVHDNQPQHF
TGTGCCAGCAGTAAACAGGTCCATGACAATCAGCCCCAGCATTTT
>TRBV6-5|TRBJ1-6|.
CASSSDSSYNSPLHF
TGTGCCAGCAGTTCGGACAGCTCCTATAATTCACCCCTCCACTTT
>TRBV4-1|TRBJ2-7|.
CASSQQQGSVEQYF
TGCGCCAGCAGCCAACAACAGGGATCGGTCGAGCAGTACTTC
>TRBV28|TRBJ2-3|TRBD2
CASSTHLAGVTDTQYF
TGTGCCAGCAGTACGCACCTAGCGGGAGTCACAGATACGCAGTATTTT
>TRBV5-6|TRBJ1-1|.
CASSLDWGGENTEAFF
TGTGCCAGCAGCCTGGATTGGGGGGGCGAGAACACTGAAGCTTTCTTT
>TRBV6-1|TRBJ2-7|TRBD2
CASTRLAGASYEQYF
TGTGCCAGCACCAGACTAGCGGGGGCCTCCTACGAGCAGTACTTC
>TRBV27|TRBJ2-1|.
CASRLNALHGQFF
TGTGCCAGCAGGTTGAACGCGCTCCATGGGCAGTTCTTC
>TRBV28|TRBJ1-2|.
CASNPNGYGYTF
TGTGCCAGCAACCCGAACGGGTATGGCTACACCTTC
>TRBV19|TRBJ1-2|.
CASSTRQGSTSGYTF
.
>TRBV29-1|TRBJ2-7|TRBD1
CSVEGQTYEQYF
TGCAGCGTTGAGGGACAGACCTACGAGCAGTACTTC
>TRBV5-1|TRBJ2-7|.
CASSLETTSYEQYF
TGCGCCAGCAGCTTGGAGACTACCAGCTACGAGCAGTACTTC
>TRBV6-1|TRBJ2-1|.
CASSGQFGDEQFF
TGTGCCAGCAGTGGACAGTTTGGCGATGAGCAGTTCTTC
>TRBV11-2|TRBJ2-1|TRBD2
CASSPKSRTSGDNEQFF
TGTGCCAGCAGCCCTAAGTCCCGGACTAGCGGTGACAATGAGCAGTTCTTC
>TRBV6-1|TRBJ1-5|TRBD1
CASSEYPQGAGLQPQHF
TGTGCCAGCAGTGAGTATCCTCAGGGGGCTGGGCTACAGCCCCAGCATTTT
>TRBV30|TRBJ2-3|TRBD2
CAWSRGGADTQYF
TGTGCCTGGAGTCGGGGAGGGGCAGATACGCAGTATTTT
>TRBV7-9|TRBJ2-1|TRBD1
CASSTGGPYNEQFF
TGTGCCAGCAGCACAGGGGGCCCCTACAATGAGCAGTTCTTC
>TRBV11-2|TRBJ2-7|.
CASSPAARMEEQYF
TGTGCCAGCAGCCCCGCGGCACGGATGGAGGAGCAGTACTTC
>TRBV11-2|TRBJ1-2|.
CASSFSTPNYGYTF
TGTGCCAGCAGCTTCTCCACACCTAACTATGGCTACACCTTC
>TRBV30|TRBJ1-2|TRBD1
CACNRGRGNYGYTF
TGTGCCTGCAACAGGGGGCGGGGTAACTATGGCTACACCTTC
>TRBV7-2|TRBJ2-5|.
CASSTLASETQYF
TGTGCCAGCAGCACCCTAGCGTCGGAGACCCAGTACTTC
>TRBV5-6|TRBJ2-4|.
CASTNERGIQYF
TGTGCCAGCACCAACGAACGGGGAATTCAGTACTTC
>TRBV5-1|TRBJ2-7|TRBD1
CASSIGQGTYEQYF
TGCGCCAGCAGCATAGGACAGGGGACCTACGAGCAGTACTTC
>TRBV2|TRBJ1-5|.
CASSAPPLSNQPQHF
TGTGCCAGCAGTGCACCTCCCCTAAGCAATCAGCCCCAGCATTTT
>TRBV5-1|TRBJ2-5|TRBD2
CASSWGPAGRETQYF
TGCGCCAGCAGCTGGGGACCAGCGGGGAGAGAGACCCAGTACTTC
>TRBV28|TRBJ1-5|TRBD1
CASRPPGQGIYQPQHF
TGTGCCAGCAGACCACCGGGACAGGGGATCTATCAGCCCCAGCATTTT
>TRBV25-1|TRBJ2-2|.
CASSERTANTGELFF
TGTGCCAGCAGTGAACGTACAGCGAACACCGGGGAGCTGTTTTTT
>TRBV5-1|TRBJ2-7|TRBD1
CASSPGPRDRKYEQYF
TGCGCCAGCAGCCCCGGGCCCCGGGACAGGAAGTACGAGCAGTACTTC
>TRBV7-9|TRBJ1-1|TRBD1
CASSPARQGEAFF
TGTGCCAGCAGCCCCGCCAGACAGGGAGAAGCTTTCTTT
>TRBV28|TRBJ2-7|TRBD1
CASSPGQGGEQYF
TGTGCCAGCAGCCCCGGACAGGGCGGCGAGCAGTACTTC
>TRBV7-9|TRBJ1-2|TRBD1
CASSAWDRGAMGYTF
TGTGCCAGCAGCGCCTGGGACAGGGGGGCGATGGGCTACACCTTC
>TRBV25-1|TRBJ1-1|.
CASSGFTGLAPEAFF
TGTGCCAGCAGTGGGTTCACAGGGCTAGCCCCTGAAGCTTTCTTT
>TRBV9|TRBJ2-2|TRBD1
CAGKEGDSYPPGELFF
TGTGCCGGCAAAGAAGGGGACAGCTACCCCCCCGGGGAGCTGTTTTTT
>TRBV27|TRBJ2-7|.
CASSLSVGTGLGGYEQYF
TGTGCCAGCAGTTTATCTGTAGGGACGGGACTGGGGGGTTACGAGCAGTACTTC
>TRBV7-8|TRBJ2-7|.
CASSSHSSSYEQYF
TGTGCCAGCAGCTCCCACTCGAGCTCCTACGAGCAGTACTTC
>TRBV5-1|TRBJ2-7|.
CASSWRGEQYF
TGCGCCAGCAGCTGGCGGGGCGAGCAGTACTTC
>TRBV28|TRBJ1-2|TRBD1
CASSTTYRGRNYGYTF
TGTGCCAGCAGTACTACTTACAGGGGGCGGAACTATGGCTACACCTTC
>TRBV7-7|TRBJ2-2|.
CASSLRDTLNTGELFF
TGTGCCAGCAGCCTCCGGGACACCTTAAACACCGGGGAGCTGTTTTTT
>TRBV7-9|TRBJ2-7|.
CASASGGTYEQYF
TGTGCCAGCGCCTCTGGGGGGACCTACGAGCAGTACTTC
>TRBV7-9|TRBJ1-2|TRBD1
CASSLGPTGTSYGYTF
TGTGCCAGCAGCTTAGGCCCGACAGGGACTTCCTATGGCTACACCTTC
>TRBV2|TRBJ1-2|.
CASRRGGYTF
TGTGCCAGCAGGCGCGGTGGCTACACCTTC